This T cell receptor beta chain was sequenced in a study of CDR3 diversity in severe acne. TCRdb re-called the PCR reads through MiXCR, storing one row per CDR3 protein. The table lists more than 85,000 distinct CDR3 sequences, 51% of them singletons. Trimming cost V 8 bases and J 3 bases; bases outside gene matches: 7. The CDR3 sequence is 15 residues long. The germline V gene encodes CDR1 MGHDK and CDR2 SYGVNS. This receptor was obtained from a male donor with acne. Sequencing was carried out using blood. V usage is TRBV25-1 and J usage is TRBJ2-7; 13 positions agree with TRBD2. This chain's CDR3 is CASAPTSGRYYEQYF. The DNA for the CDR3 is TGTGCCAGCGCCCCGACTAGCGGGAGGTACTACGAGCAGTACTTC.